Following are 26 T cell receptor beta chains from one sample sequenced in a study of blood T cell repertoires in COVID-19 (dated by TCRdb to 2018 to 2020). Library creation used the immunoSEQ multiplex PCR assay. This immuneACCESS table, as held by TCRdb, lists in-frame sequences with V and J called but not all clones. Of the missing ones, under half trace to an unresolved V gene in checked studies; the others have no known cause. The sample table contains about 260,000 clones; only one count was recorded for under 90% of them. The ten largest account for 4.2% of the sample. Sequences were obtained from peripheral blood. The origin of the receptors is a man in his sixties with acute or convalescent COVID-19.

The rearrangement uses TRBV6-2 or TRBV6-3 and TRBJ2-2; TRBD2 aligns across 8 bases. The CDR3 length is 18 residues. With 2 bases clipped from V and 0 bases from J, the junction kept 8 bases outside the gene matches. Germline CDR1 and CDR2: MNHEY and SVGEGT. The CDR3 coding sequence is TGTGCCAGCAGTTACCCCCGGGGGGGGCTTGCGAACACCGGGGAGCTGTTTTTT. It is translated as CASSYPRGGLANTGELFF.

The chain links TRBV3-1 (or the pseudogene TRBV3-2) to TRBJ2-1, with 10 bases identical to TRBD1. Germline CDR1 and CDR2: LGHDT and YNNKEL (reference sequence). This CDR3 is built from 17 residues. V gave up 5 bases and J gave up 0 bases; unmatched junction bases: 7. In DNA, the CDR3 is TGTGCCAGCAGCGTGACAGGGGGCCCAAGCTCCTACAATGAGCAGTTCTTC. Translated: CASSVTGGPSSYNEQFF.

The J gene is TRBJ1-4, the V gene TRBV2; the D gene is possibly TRBD1 (5 bases). Germline-derived CDR1 and CDR2 are SNHLY and FYNNEI. Trimming stripped 6 bases from V and 10 bases from J, with 21 bases between. The CDR3 is 15 amino acids. The CDR3 DNA reads TGTGCCAGCAGCGCCCGAGGTCAGGGCTGGGGAAAACTGTTTTTT. Translating gives CASSARGQGWGKLFF.

This rearrangement joins TRBV5-4 to TRBJ1-4; TRBD1 matches at 8 bases. The V gene end was trimmed by 3 bases and the J gene end by 4 bases; junction bases not matched to a gene: 5. CDR1 is SGHNT and CDR2 is YYREEE in the germline V gene (reference sequence). The CDR3 covers 15 residues. CDR3 region: CASSSRQGNNEKLFF. The CDR3 nucleotides are TGTGCCAGCAGCTCCCGACAGGGGAATAATGAAAAACTGTTTTTT.

The gene calls are TRBV11-1 and TRBJ2-3; D remains unclear. CDR1 is SGHAT, CDR2 FQDESV, per germline (reference sequence). CDR3 length: 15 residues. V dropped 5 bases and J dropped 0 bases, with 12 bases sitting between them. CDR3 amino acids: CASSLGQTSTDTQYF. CDR3 sequence (DNA): TGTGCCAGCAGCCTAGGGCAGACTAGCACAGATACGCAGTATTTT.

V is TRBV5-1 and J is TRBJ2-5; 12 bases line up with TRBD2. The CDR3 has 18 residues. From germline, CDR1 is SGHRS and CDR2 YFSETQ. V shed 3 bases, J shed 4 bases, and the junction held 13 bases outside the gene matches. The CDR3 region has the DNA TGCGCCAGCAGCTCCGGGACTAGCGGGCGCTTGTCGGTAGAGACCCAGTACTTC. Protein sequence: CASSSGTSGRLSVETQYF.

The chain combines TRBV5-4 with TRBJ2-2, with D perhaps matching TRBD1 (5 bases). This CDR3 region has 15 residues. With 3 bases removed from V and 0 bases from J, the gap between germline ends came to 9 bases. Germline-derived CDR1 and CDR2 are SGHNT and YYREEE (reference sequence). The CDR3 coding sequence is TGTGCCAGCAGCTCCAGGGTCCCGAACACCGGGGAGCTGTTTTTT. Protein sequence: CASSSRVPNTGELFF.

This clone is a singleton in its sample. The chain joins TRBV19 to TRBJ2-1; tentative D call: TRBD2 (6 bases). V dropped 4 bases and J dropped 4 bases, with 11 bases sitting between them. The germline gives CDR1 LNHDA, CDR2 SQIVND (reference sequence). The CDR3 contains 14 residues. The CDR3 bases are TGTGCCAGTAGTAGGGCGGGATTGTACAATGAGCAGTTCTTC. The encoded protein is CASSRAGLYNEQFF.

This clone was counted only a few times. This sequence joins TRBV19 and TRBJ1-1; 9 bases are a match to TRBD1. Losses at the gene ends were 6 bases for V and 4 bases for J; bases not matched to a gene: 3. Per the germline V gene, CDR1 is LNHDA and CDR2 is SQIVND (reference sequence). CDR3 length equals 13 residues. The DNA for the CDR3 is TGTGCCAGTAGCACAGGGGGCCGCACTGAAGCTTTCTTT. It is translated as CASSTGGRTEAFF.

The chain combines TRBV19 with TRBJ2-1, with 8 nucleotides matching TRBD1. Germline CDR1 and CDR2: LNHDA and SQIVND (reference sequence). The CDR3 is 15 residues long. The V gene end was trimmed by 10 bases and the J gene end by 2 bases; junction bases not matched to a gene: 10. CDR3 protein: CAILGGQGPYNEQFF. The DNA of the CDR3 is TGTGCCATCCTGGGTGGACAGGGCCCCTACAATGAGCAGTTCTTC.

The chain is built from TRBV7-2 and TRBJ2-7; D is ambiguous. The germline V and J ends were trimmed by 3 bases and 0 bases, with 9 bases remaining between them. Germline CDR1 and CDR2: SGHTA and FQGNSA. The CDR3 is 14 amino acids. This CDR3 is CASSFQDLSYEQYF. CDR3 DNA sequence: TGTGCCAGCAGCTTCCAGGATCTCTCCTACGAGCAGTACTTC.

The count of this clone is one. CDR3 loop: CASSDHLTGDDGEKLFF. Here the CDR3 DNA reads TGTGCCAGCAGTGACCACCTAACAGGGGACGACGGTGAAAAACTGTTTTTT. The chain recombines TRBV25-1 with TRBJ1-4; 7 bases map to TRBD1. Germline CDR1 and CDR2: MGHDK and SYGVNS. This CDR3 contains 17 residues. The V and J ends lost 3 bases and 7 bases, in that order; junction bases with no gene match: 14. Full variable domain (missing parts from reference TRBV25-1 and TRBJ1-4): EADIYQTPRYLVIGTGKKITLECSQTMGHDKMYWYQQDPGMELHLIHYSYGVNSTEKGDLSSESTVSRIRTEHFPLTLESARPSHTSQYLCASSDHLTGDDGEKLFFGSGTQLSVL.

V is TRBV10-3 and J is TRBJ2-3; 9 positions agree with TRBD2. CDR1 and CDR2 (germline): ENHRY, SYGVKD. The ends lost 3 bases at V and 2 bases at J; junction bases unmatched: 6. The CDR3 consists of 16 residues. In DNA form, the CDR3 reads TGTGCCATCAGTGAATTTGCGGGAGGGGCCACAGATACGCAGTATTTT. Its protein is CAISEFAGGATDTQYF.

This chain connects TRBV6-5 to TRBJ2-1; D might be TRBD2 (5 bases). Trimming pared 6 bases from V and 3 bases from J, leaving 12 bases between. The germline V gene has CDR1 MNHEY and CDR2 SVGAGI. This CDR3 region has 14 residues. CDR3: CASSKGLVYNEQFF. DNA of the CDR3: TGTGCCAGCAGCAAAGGACTGGTCTACAATGAGCAGTTCTTC.

In this sample, this clone turned up a few times. The V call is TRBV28, the J call TRBJ1-1, with unresolved D. Germline-derived CDR1 and CDR2 are MDHEN and SYDVKM. This CDR3 region has 19 residues. V dropped 3 bases and J dropped 7 bases, with 30 bases sitting between them. This CDR3 reads CASSFIFRAGRAVGGEAFF. The DNA of the CDR3 is TGTGCCAGCAGTTTCATTTTTCGGGCAGGCCGAGCTGTGGGAGGTGAAGCTTTCTTT.

The chain carries TRBV18 and TRBJ1-3, with 7 bases aligning to TRBD1. The junction had 11 bases not matched to a gene; V was cut back by 2 bases and J by 1 base. The CDR3 is 18 residues long. CDR1 and CDR2 (germline): KGHSH, LQKENI. In DNA form, the CDR3 reads TGTGCCAGCTCACCATATCGGCCACAGGGGATGTCTGGAAACACCATATATTTT. Amino acids: CASSPYRPQGMSGNTIYF.

The chain's CDR3 is CASSSHGQGAYEQYF. CDR3 in DNA: TGTGCCAGCAGCTCCCATGGACAGGGGGCGTACGAGCAGTACTTC. The rearrangement joins TRBV7-8 to TRBJ2-7, with TRBD1 identical over 11 bases. Trimming took 4 bases from V and 4 from J; bases not matched to a gene: 6. Germline loops: CDR1 SGHVS, CDR2 FQNEAQ. This CDR3 comprises 15 residues.

The rearrangement uses TRBV18 and TRBJ2-1, with a possible D match to TRBD1 (5 bases). This CDR3 contains 16 residues. The V and J ends lost 6 bases and 0 bases respectively, with 15 bases between them. Germline assignment: CDR1 KGHSH and CDR2 LQKENI. The CDR3 spells CASSSPYRSSYNEQFF. DNA of the CDR3: TGTGCCAGCTCGTCGCCGTACAGGTCCTCCTACAATGAGCAGTTCTTC.

The V call is TRBV28, the J call TRBJ2-7; 7 positions match TRBD1. The CDR3 runs 13 residues. CDR1 and CDR2 (germline): MDHEN, SYDVKM. J lost 7 bases, V lost 8 bases, and 11 bases had no gene match. In DNA, the CDR3 is TGTGCCAGCGAACGAGCAGGGGGTTCGGAGCAGTACTTC. Amino acid sequence: CASERAGGSEQYF.

The CDR3 DNA is TGTGCCAGTCCGGTCTTCCCCCCTTTTGAGCAGTACTTC. As protein: CASPVFPPFEQYF. The chain couples TRBV5-8 to TRBJ2-7; D gene uncertain. V lost 8 bases to trimming and J lost 7 bases, with 19 bases between them. This CDR3 comprises 13 residues. Per germline, CDR1 SGHTS and CDR2 YDEGEE.

The J gene is TRBJ1-5, the V gene TRBV28; a possible D gene is TRBD1 (6 bases). The V gene's germline CDR1 is MDHEN and CDR2 SYDVKM. The CDR3 covers 17 residues. V lost 5 bases to trimming and J lost 4 bases, with 21 bases between them. The CDR3 DNA reads TGTGCCAGCAGTCATCTGCAAGTAGCGGGGGCTAATCAGCCCCAGCATTTT. This gives the protein CASSHLQVAGANQPQHF.

The rearrangement joins TRBV6-5 to TRBJ2-6; D is ambiguous. The CDR3 length is 13 residues. Germline CDR1 reads MNHEY; CDR2 reads SVGAGI. The V end lost 5 bases, the J end lost 2 bases, and 4 bases lay between the germline ends. The DNA of the CDR3 is TGTGCCAGCAGTATAACTGGGGCCAACGTCCTGACTTTC. Its translation is CASSITGANVLTF.

A note on this clone: The sample has other DNA sequences that encode this CDR3 too. J is TRBJ2-1 and V is TRBV5-1; 13 nucleotides match TRBD2. This CDR3 has 15 residues. The junction had 2 bases not matched to a gene; V was cut back by 4 bases and J by 4 bases. Germline lookup yields CDR1 SGHRS and CDR2 YFSETQ. CDR3 residues: CASSPGLAGYNEQFF. The CDR3, as DNA: TGCGCCAGCAGCCCGGGACTAGCGGGGTACAATGAGCAGTTCTTC.

This chain joins TRBV7-2 and TRBJ2-1, with 10 bases identical to TRBD2. Germline V lookup: CDR1 SGHTA, CDR2 FQGNSA. J lost 4 bases, V lost 5 bases, and 5 bases had no gene match. CDR3 size: 15 residues. CDR3: CASSQSGGGYNEQFF. For the CDR3, the DNA is TGTGCCAGCAGCCAGAGCGGGGGGGGTTACAATGAGCAGTTCTTC.

The V gene is TRBV19, the J gene TRBJ2-1, with a possible D match to TRBD2 (6 bases). Germline loops: CDR1 LNHDA, CDR2 SQIVND (reference sequence). This CDR3 is 17 amino acids long. Trimming removed 2 bases from V and 2 bases from J, with 16 bases in between. The CDR3: CASSILEGFDAYNEQFF. The CDR3 DNA follows: TGTGCCAGTAGTATATTGGAGGGGTTTGACGCCTACAATGAGCAGTTCTTC. The full variable domain, completed using reference TRBV19 and TRBJ2-1, is DGGITQSPKYLFRKEGQNVTLSCEQNLNHDAMYWYRQDPGQGLRLIYYSQIVNDFQKGDIAEGYSVSREKKESFPLTVTSAQKNPTAFYLCASSILEGFDAYNEQFFGPGTRLTVL.

The rearrangement links TRBV19 to TRBJ1-5; 12 bases match TRBD1. Trimming at V came to 3 bases and at J to 4 bases, leaving 13 bases not matched to a gene. This CDR3 contains 19 residues. In germline, CDR1 is LNHDA, CDR2 SQIVND (reference sequence). The CDR3 protein is CASSITGTGGARGNQPQHF. Here the CDR3 DNA reads TGTGCCAGTAGTATTACCGGGACAGGGGGCGCGAGGGGGAATCAGCCCCAGCATTTT.